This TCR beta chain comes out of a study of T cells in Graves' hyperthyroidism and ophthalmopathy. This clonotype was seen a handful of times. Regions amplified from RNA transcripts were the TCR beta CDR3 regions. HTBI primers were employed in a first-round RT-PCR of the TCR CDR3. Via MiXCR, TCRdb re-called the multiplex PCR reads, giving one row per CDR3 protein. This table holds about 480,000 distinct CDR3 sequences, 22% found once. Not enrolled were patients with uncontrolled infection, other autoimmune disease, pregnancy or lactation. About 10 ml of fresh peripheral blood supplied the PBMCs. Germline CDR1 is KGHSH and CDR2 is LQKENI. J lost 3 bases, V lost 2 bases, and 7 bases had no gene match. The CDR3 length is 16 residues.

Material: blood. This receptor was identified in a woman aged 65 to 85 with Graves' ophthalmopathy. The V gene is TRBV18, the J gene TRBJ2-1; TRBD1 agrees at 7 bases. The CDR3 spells CASSPIVGGDYNEQFF. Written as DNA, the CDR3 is TGTGCCAGCTCACCAATAGTAGGGGGCGACTACAATGAGCAGTTCTTC.